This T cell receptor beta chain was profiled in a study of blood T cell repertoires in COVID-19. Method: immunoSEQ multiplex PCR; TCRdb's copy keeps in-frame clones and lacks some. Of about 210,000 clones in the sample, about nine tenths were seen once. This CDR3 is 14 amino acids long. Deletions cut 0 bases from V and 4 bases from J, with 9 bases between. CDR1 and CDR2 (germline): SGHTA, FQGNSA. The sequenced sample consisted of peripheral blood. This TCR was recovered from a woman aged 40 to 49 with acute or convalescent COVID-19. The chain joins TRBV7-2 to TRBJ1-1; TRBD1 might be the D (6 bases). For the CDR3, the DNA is TGTGCCAGCAGCTTAGCTCAGGGGAGCACTGAAGCTTTCTTT. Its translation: CASSLAQGSTEAFF.